This T cell receptor (beta chain) appears in the sequencing data of a study of Ad26.COV2.S vaccination and SARS-CoV-2 variants. To note about this clone: Its antigen remains unidentified.

Sequenced by immunoSEQ multiplex PCR; TCRdb stores in-frame clones only, minus some. The data contain approximately 140,000 clones, roughly 90% of them seen just once; the ten biggest clones take up around 5%. The CDR3 loop spans 12 amino acids. The germline CDR1 and CDR2 sequences are SQVTM and ANQGSEA. Findings and caveats of the study: Breadth and depth estimates from TCRs may understate total T cell responses. Greater spike-specific TCR breadth was seen in vaccine recipients than in placebo recipients. Vaccine and placebo recipients had comparable breadth of non-spike TCRs. It was reported that spike-specific CD8+ and CD4+ T cell responses were substantially broad after vaccination.

The source material was peripheral blood, sampled after recovery from COVID-19. This TCR derives from a human donor who had recovered from COVID-19. The chain links TRBV29-1 to TRBJ1-2, with no clear D. CDR3 residues: CNQTGTNYGYTF. Here the CDR3 DNA reads TGCAACCAGACGGGGACTAACTATGGCTACACCTTC.